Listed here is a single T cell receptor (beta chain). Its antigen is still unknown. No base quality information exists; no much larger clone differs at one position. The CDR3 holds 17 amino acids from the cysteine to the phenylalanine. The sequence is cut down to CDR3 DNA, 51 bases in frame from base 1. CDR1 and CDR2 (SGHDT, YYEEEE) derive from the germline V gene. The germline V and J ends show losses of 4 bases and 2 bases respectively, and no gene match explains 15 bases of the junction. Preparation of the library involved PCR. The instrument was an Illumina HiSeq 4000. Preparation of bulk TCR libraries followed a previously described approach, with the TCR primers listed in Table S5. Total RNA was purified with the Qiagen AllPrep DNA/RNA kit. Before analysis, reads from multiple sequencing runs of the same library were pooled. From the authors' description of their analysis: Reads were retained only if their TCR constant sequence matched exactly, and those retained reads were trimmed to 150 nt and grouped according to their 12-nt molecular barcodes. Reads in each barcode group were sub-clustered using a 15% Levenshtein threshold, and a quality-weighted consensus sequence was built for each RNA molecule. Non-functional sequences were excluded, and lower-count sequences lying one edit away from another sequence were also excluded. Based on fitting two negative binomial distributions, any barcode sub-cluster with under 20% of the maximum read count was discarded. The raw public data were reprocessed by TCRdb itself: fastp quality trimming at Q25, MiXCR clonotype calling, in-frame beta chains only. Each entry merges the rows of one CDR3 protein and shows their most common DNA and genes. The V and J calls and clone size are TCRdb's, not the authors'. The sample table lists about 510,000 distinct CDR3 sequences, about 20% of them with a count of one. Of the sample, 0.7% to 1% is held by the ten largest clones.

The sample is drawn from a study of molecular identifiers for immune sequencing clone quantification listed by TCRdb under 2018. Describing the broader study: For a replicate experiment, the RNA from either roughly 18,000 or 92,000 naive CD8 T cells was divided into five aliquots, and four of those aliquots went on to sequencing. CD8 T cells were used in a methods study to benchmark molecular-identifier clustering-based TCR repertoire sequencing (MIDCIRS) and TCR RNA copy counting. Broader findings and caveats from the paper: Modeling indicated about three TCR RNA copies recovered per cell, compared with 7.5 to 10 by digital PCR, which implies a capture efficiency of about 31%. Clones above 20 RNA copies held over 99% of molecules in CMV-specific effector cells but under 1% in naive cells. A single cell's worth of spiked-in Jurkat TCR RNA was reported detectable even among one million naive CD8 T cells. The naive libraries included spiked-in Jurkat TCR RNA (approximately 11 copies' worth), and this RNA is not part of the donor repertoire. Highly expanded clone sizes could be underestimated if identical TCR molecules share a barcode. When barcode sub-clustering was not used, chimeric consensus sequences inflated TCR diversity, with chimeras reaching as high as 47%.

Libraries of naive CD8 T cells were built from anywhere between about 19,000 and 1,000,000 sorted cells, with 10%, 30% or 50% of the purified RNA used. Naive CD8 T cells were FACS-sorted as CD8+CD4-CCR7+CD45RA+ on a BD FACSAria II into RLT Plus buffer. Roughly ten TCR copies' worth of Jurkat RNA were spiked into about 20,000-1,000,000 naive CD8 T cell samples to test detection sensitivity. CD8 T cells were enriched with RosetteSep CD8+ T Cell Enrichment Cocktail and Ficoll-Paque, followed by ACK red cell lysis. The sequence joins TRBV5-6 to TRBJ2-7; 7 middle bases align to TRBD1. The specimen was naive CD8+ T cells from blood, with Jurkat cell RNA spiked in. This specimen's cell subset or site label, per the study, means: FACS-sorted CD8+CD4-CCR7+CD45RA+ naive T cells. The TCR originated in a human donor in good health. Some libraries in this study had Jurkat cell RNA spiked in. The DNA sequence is TGTGCCAGCAGCCAGATAGGGGACAGTTATCCCCCCTACGAGCAGTACTTC. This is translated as CASSQIGDSYPPYEQYF.